This TCR beta chain came from a study of blood T cell repertoires in COVID-19. Study-level background: From the United States, Italy and Spain came samples of acute and convalescent COVID-19.

CDR3 length: 15 amino acids. Trimming removed 0 bases from V and 0 bases from J; junction bases left unmatched: 1. CDR1 SGHRS and CDR2 YFSETQ come from the germline V gene. Sequencing used immunoSEQ multiplex PCR; TCRdb keeps in-frame clones, though not all of them. The data contain some 140,000 clones, around 78% of them singletons. The chain recombines TRBV5-1 with TRBJ2-7; 9 bases fit TRBD1. The sample taken for sequencing was peripheral blood. This sequence originates from a human donor in a cohort sampled during active COVID-19. The CDR3 DNA follows: TGCGCCAGCAGCTTGGGGGACAGGGCCTCCTACGAGCAGTACTTC. It encodes CASSLGDRASYEQYF. Full variable domain (outside the CDR3, taken from reference TRBV5-1 and TRBJ2-7): KAGVTQTPRYLIKTRGQQVTLSCSPISGHRSVSWYQQTPGQGLQFLFEYFSETQRNKGNFPGRFSGRQFSNSRSEMNVSTLELGDSALYLCASSLGDRASYEQYFGPGTRLTVT.